This T cell receptor (beta chain) stems from a study of T-cell reconstitution after alpha-beta-depleted transplantation in children listed by TCRdb under 2016. Broadly, across the study: Using TCR repertoire profiling, the study quantitatively followed how T-cell immune reconstitution unfolded in children after TCRalphabeta/CD19-depleted allogeneic hematopoietic cell transplantation. Broad study findings and their caveats: The apparently early recovery of alphabetaT-cell counts about two months after transplant reportedly depended on only several hundred rapidly expanded clones that came from non-depleted graft cells. Hyperexpanded clone frequencies declined over subsequent months; after one year, T-cell counts and TCRbeta diversity were mostly attributed to newly produced T cells. In some patients, the high TCRbeta diversity seen at day 60 was put down to recipient T cells and intrathymic progenitors that had survived conditioning.

The treatment or condition label here, explained by the study, means: allogeneic hematopoietic cell transplantation with graft depleted of TCRalphabeta T cells and CD19 B cells. Transplant recipients were children who received TCRalphabeta/CD19-depleted allogeneic hematopoietic cell grafts. This clonotype was seen a handful of times. It lacks a known antigen. The input lacks base qualities; no much larger clone sits a single base away. The method behind the library was PCR. TCRdb shows the sequencer as Illumina HiSeq 2500. Molecular barcoding was employed in the preparation of TCR libraries, with unique molecular identifiers being used to normalize TCRbeta repertoire quantification. TCRdb itself trimmed the public reads at Q25 with fastp, ran MiXCR and retained productive beta chains. Rows are combined by CDR3 protein, so each entry shows the most common genes and DNA. The sample includes approximately 230,000 distinct CDR3 sequences, with 20% to 30% observed a single time. Jointly, the top ten make up about 5% of the sample.

V and J are truncated by 4 bases and 2 bases respectively, leaving an intervening sequence of 4 bases. From cysteine to phenylalanine, the CDR3 is 11 amino acids long. Only the CDR3 DNA stays, 33 bases, in frame from base 1. The germline V gene sets CDR1 to SGHRS and CDR2 to YFSETQ. The sample was PBMCs, mostly from graft donor cells, taken 360 days after TCRalphabeta/CD19-depleted stem cell transplant. The sequence came from a female patient aged 2 to 10 who had a stem cell transplant for congenital amegakaryocytic thrombocytopenia, so the T cells may come from the graft donor. Recombination connected TRBV5-1 to TRBJ2-7, with the D gene not clear enough to name. The CDR3 loop reads CASSATYEQYF. The nucleotide sequence is given as TGCGCCAGCAGCGCCACCTACGAGCAGTACTTC.